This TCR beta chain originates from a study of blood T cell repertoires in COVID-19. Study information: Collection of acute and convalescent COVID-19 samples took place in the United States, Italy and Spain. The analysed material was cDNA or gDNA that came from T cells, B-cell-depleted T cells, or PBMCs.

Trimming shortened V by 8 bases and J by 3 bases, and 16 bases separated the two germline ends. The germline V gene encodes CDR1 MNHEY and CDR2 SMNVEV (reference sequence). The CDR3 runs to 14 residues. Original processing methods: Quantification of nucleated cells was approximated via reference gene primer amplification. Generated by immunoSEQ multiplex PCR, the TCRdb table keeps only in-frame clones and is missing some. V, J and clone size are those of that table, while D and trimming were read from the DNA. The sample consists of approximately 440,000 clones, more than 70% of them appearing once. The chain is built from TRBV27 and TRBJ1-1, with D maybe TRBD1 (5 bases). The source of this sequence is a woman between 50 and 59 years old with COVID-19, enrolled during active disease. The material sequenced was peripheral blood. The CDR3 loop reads CASSEAGPDTEAFF. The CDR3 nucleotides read TGTGCCAGCTCTGAAGCGGGACCGGACACTGAAGCTTTCTTT.